This TCR beta chain originates from a study of T cells in Graves' hyperthyroidism and ophthalmopathy. Whole-study results and caveats: Ophthalmopathy onset followed model prediction by a median about seven months. The authors' 13 V-J model separated ophthalmopathy from stable hyperthyroidism.

Newly diagnosed hyperthyroidism patients aged 18 to 65 years had disease lasting under 2 months. CDR3 size: 13 residues. Germline V lookup: CDR1 SGHTA, CDR2 FQGNSA. RNA transcripts provided the source from which TCR beta CDR3 regions were amplified. The TCR CDR3 was amplified in a first-round RT-PCR using the HTBI primer set. TCRdb redid the calling of the multiplex PCR reads with MiXCR, one entry per CDR3 protein. The data contain nearly 750,000 distinct CDR3 sequences, approximately 36% of them singletons. There are a few counts of this clonotype. The target antigen is unknown. Sequence at one end of the junction differs from germline and may be a read error.

This chain links TRBV7-2 with TRBJ1-2; D is uncertain. Specimen: blood. The receptor was derived from a middle-aged woman with Graves' hyperthyroidism. The CDR3, as DNA: TGCGCCAGCAGCCCGAGTGGGCACTATGGCTACACCTTC. This sequence encodes CASSPSGHYGYTF.